These 22 T cell receptor beta chains came from one sample sequenced in a study of shared clonotypes between healthy human individuals. Data came from immunoSEQ multiplex PCR; TCRdb stores just in-frame clones and leaves some out. This sample yields about 2.3 million clones, of which around 90% are seen a single time; about 0.36% belongs to the top ten. Sequenced material: naive CD4+ T cells from PBMCs. As for subset: CD45RA+ positively selected. The receptor source for this set is a man between 18 and 35 years old in good health. Some clones in this sample may be carry-over from other donors' samples.

This chain uses TRBV5-4 with TRBJ1-4; D may be TRBD1 (5 bases). The CDR3 contains 16 residues. Deletions cut 4 bases from V and 3 bases from J, with 16 bases between. Looked up from germline, CDR1 is SGHNT and CDR2 is YYREEE (reference sequence). CDR3 DNA sequence: TGTGCCAGCAGCCTCACTGGAGGGGCGGCTAATGAAAAACTGTTTTTT. Translation gives CASSLTGGAANEKLFF.

The chain uses TRBV28 and TRBJ1-4; D uncertain. Germline values: CDR1 MDHEN, CDR2 SYDVKM. The CDR3 has 10 amino acids. Trimming took 11 bases from V and 6 from J, leaving 7 bases between them. CDR3 nucleotides: TGTGCCGCCGCCTATGAAAAACTGTTTTTT. It is translated as CAAAYEKLFF.

The chain carries TRBV2 and TRBJ2-2; 7 bases line up with TRBD1. The CDR3 is 17 residues long. CDR1 is SNHLY and CDR2 is FYNNEI in the germline V gene. With V trimmed by 3 bases and J by 1 base, 8 bases remained unmatched. CDR3 nucleotides: TGTGCCAGCAGTGATGGAAAGGGGGCACGGAACACCGGGGAGCTGTTTTTT. Protein: CASSDGKGARNTGELFF.

The genes are TRBV4-1 and TRBJ1-6, with D maybe TRBD1 (6 bases). Germline CDR1 is MGHRA and CDR2 is YSYEKL. V gave up 1 base and J gave up 11 bases, with 9 bases separating them. The CDR3 consists of 13 residues. The CDR3 region is CASSQATGTPLHF. The CDR3 DNA sequence: TGCGCCAGCAGCCAAGCGACAGGAACACCCCTCCACTTT.

Concerning this clone itself: The same CDR3 can be traced to other DNA sequences in this sample. The rearrangement uses TRBV6-1 and TRBJ1-4, with 7 bases matching TRBD1. The germline CDR1 and CDR2 sequences are MNHNS and SASEGT. CDR3 length equals 15 residues. V was clipped by 3 bases and J by 3 bases; unmatched bases: 4. Here the CDR3 DNA reads TGTGCCAGCAGTGACCCGGGACAGCCTAATGAAAAACTGTTTTTT. It yields the protein CASSDPGQPNEKLFF.

The rearrangement uses TRBV28 and TRBJ2-7; tentative D call: TRBD2 (5 bases). Germline V CDR1 and CDR2: MDHEN, SYDVKM. Between the trimmed V and J ends, which lost 4 bases and 7 bases, there was a span of 17 bases. This CDR3 has 14 residues. CDR3 nucleotides: TGTGCCAGCAGTTCATCGGCAACGTCGGGGGAGCAGTACTTC. It translates to CASSSSATSGEQYF.

The CDR3 sequence: CASSQDPDIYGYTF. The CDR3 DNA is TGCGCCAGCAGCCAAGATCCGGATATCTATGGCTACACCTTC. The chain carries TRBV4-3 and TRBJ1-2; no reliable D call. With 0 bases removed from V and 4 bases from J, the gap between germline ends came to 9 bases. The V gene's germline CDR1 is LGHNA and CDR2 YSLEER. There are 14 residues in the CDR3.

The chain employs TRBV4-3 and TRBJ1-2; D is perhaps TRBD1 (5 bases). This CDR3 region has 22 residues. Germline CDR1 LGHNA, CDR2 YSLEER. The V end lost 4 bases, the J end lost 7 bases, and 40 bases lay between the germline ends. The CDR3 DNA is TGCGCCAGCAGCCGAGAGCGAGGGCCCCCTGACGACTGGCAGGGACGCTATAGTGGCTACACCTTC. It is translated as CASSRERGPPDDWQGRYSGYTF.

In nucleotides, the CDR3 is TGTGCCAGCAGTCCCCGGCATACCGGGGAGCTGTTTTTT. Its translation is CASSPRHTGELFF. V usage is TRBV27 and J usage is TRBJ2-2; D gene uncertain. The germline V and J ends were trimmed by 5 bases and 5 bases, with 9 bases remaining between them. Looked up from germline, CDR1 is MNHEY and CDR2 is SMNVEV (reference sequence). The CDR3 runs 13 residues.

CDR3 residues: CASSLIAGATGELFF. The CDR3 nucleotides read TGTGCCAGCAGCTTAATAGCGGGGGCAACCGGGGAGCTGTTTTTT. J is TRBJ2-2 and V is TRBV7-3, with 9 bases identical to TRBD2. V was pared by 1 base and J by 5 bases, with 2 bases of the junction left unmatched. The CDR3 length is 15 residues. Germline V gene sequence: CDR1 SGHTA, CDR2 FQGTGA.

This clone has a single count. This chain joins TRBV10-1 and TRBJ1-1; 9 bases map to TRBD1. The CDR3 extends over 17 amino acids. Trimming took 3 bases from V and 3 from J; bases not matched to a gene: 11. In germline, CDR1 is WNHNN, CDR2 SYGVQD (reference sequence). DNA for the CDR3: TGCGCCAGCAGTGACCACGAAACACAGGGGGCGGACACTGAAGCTTTCTTT. Its protein product is CASSDHETQGADTEAFF.

This clone was recorded a few times. V and J are TRBV19 and TRBJ1-1; D ambiguous. The CDR3 length is 15 residues. Trimming removed 7 bases from V and 0 bases from J, with 15 bases in between. The germline V gene has CDR1 LNHDA and CDR2 SQIVND (reference sequence). The CDR3 loop reads CASKDGSAMNTEAFF. The CDR3 region has the DNA TGTGCCAGTAAGGATGGGTCAGCCATGAACACTGAAGCTTTCTTT.

The V gene is TRBV28, the J gene TRBJ2-1; 13 nucleotides line up with TRBD2. Trimming removed 4 bases from V and 6 bases from J; junction bases left unmatched: 15. CDR1 is MDHEN and CDR2 is SYDVKM in the germline V gene. CDR3 length: 19 amino acids. The DNA for the CDR3 is TGTGCCAGCAGTTCTGCCGGGACAGGTGGACTAGCGGGAGCCAATGAGCAGTTCTTC. Translated: CASSSAGTGGLAGANEQFF.

The chain joins TRBV7-9 to TRBJ2-2, with D perhaps matching TRBD2 (5 bases). This CDR3 is 15 amino acids long. The V gene's germline CDR1 is SEHNR and CDR2 FQNEAQ (reference sequence). Trimming removed 5 bases at V and 1 base at J, with 11 bases between. The CDR3 region has the DNA TGTGCCAGCAGCCCTCGACGGGGGAACACCGGGGAGCTGTTTTTT. It is translated as CASSPRRGNTGELFF.

This chain uses TRBV5-1 with TRBJ2-1; 9 positions agree with TRBD2. The CDR3 contains 16 residues. The trim removed 4 bases at V and 2 bases at J, leaving 7 bases unmatched. Germline values: CDR1 SGHRS, CDR2 YFSETQ. CDR3 region: CASSLMAGGTYNEQFF. The CDR3 nucleotides are TGCGCCAGCAGCCTGATGGCGGGAGGGACCTACAATGAGCAGTTCTTC.

This rearrangement joins TRBV7-2 to TRBJ1-2; TRBD1 matches at 9 bases. CDR1 is SGHTA, CDR2 FQGNSA, per germline. Germline trimming cut 5 bases from V and 7 bases from J; bases unmatched to any gene: 11. The CDR3 length is 15 residues. CDR3 nucleotides: TGTGCCAGCAGCCCCCGACAGGGGGGCTCAGGTGGCTACACCTTC. It is translated as CASSPRQGGSGGYTF.

The rearrangement uses TRBV6-5 and TRBJ2-7; the match to TRBD2 covers 8 bases. With V trimmed by 7 bases and J by 4 bases, 9 bases remained unmatched. The CDR3 length is 14 residues. From germline, CDR1 is MNHEY and CDR2 SVGAGI. In DNA form, the CDR3 reads TGTGCCAGCACCCCAAGCGGGAGTAGGTACGAGCAGTACTTC. Translation gives CASTPSGSRYEQYF.

The genes are TRBV6-5 and TRBJ1-5; tentative D call: TRBD1 (5 bases). Trimming shortened V by 4 bases and J by 5 bases, and 15 bases separated the two germline ends. The germline CDR1 and CDR2 sequences are MNHEY and SVGAGI. This CDR3 has 15 residues. CDR3 sequence reads: CASSFGGNGDQPQHF. The CDR3 nucleotides read TGTGCCAGCAGTTTTGGGGGGAACGGGGATCAGCCCCAGCATTTT.

The chain couples TRBV4-1 to TRBJ2-3; 14 bases are a match to TRBD2. This CDR3 comprises 18 residues. Germline assignment: CDR1 MGHRA and CDR2 YSYEKL. Trimming took 1 base from V and 6 from J; bases not matched to a gene: 9. The CDR3 nucleotides read TGCGCCAGCAGCCAAGTCTCCCCCCGGACTAGCGGGAGGGATACGCAGTATTTT. This codes for CASSQVSPRTSGRDTQYF.

The chain uses TRBV29-1 and TRBJ2-2, with 9 bases fitting TRBD1. The CDR3 is made up of 14 amino acids. The germline V gene encodes CDR1 SQVTM and CDR2 ANQGSEA. With 6 bases clipped from V and 6 bases from J, the junction kept 8 bases outside the gene matches. The CDR3 is CSVGRDRVPGELFF. CDR3 sequence (DNA): TGCAGCGTCGGGCGGGACAGGGTCCCCGGGGAGCTGTTTTTT.

The chain joins TRBV19 to TRBJ1-5, with 9 bases aligning to TRBD1. This CDR3 contains 16 residues. Per the germline V gene, CDR1 is LNHDA and CDR2 is SQIVND (reference sequence). Trimming took 6 bases from V and 4 from J; bases not matched to a gene: 10. The CDR3 DNA follows: TGTGCCAGTAGCACCGACAGGGGGGGGACAAATCAGCCCCAGCATTTT. Encoded protein: CASSTDRGGTNQPQHF.

The V and J genes are TRBV7-9 and TRBJ2-5, with a weak D call TRBD2 (5 bases). V was trimmed by 2 bases and J by 5 bases, leaving 12 bases between them. The CDR3 covers 14 residues. The germline gives CDR1 SEHNR, CDR2 FQNEAQ (reference sequence). The CDR3 DNA reads as TGTGCCAGCAGCTTACGAGGGAGCGGTGAGACCCAGTACTTC. Translation gives CASSLRGSGETQYF.